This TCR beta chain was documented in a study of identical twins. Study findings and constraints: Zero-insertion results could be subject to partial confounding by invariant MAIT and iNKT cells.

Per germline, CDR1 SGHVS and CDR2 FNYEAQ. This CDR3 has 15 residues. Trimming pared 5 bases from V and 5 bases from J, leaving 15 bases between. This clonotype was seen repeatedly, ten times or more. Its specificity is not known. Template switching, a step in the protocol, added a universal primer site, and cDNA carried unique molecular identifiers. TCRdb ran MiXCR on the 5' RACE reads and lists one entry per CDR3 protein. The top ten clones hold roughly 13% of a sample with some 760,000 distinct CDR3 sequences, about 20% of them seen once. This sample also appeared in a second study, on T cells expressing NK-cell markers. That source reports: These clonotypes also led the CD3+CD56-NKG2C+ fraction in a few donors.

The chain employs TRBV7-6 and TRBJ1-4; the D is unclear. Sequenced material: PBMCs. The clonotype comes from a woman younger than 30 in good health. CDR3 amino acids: CASSVTSNGNEKLFF. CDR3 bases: TGTGCCAGCAGCGTCACGAGCAACGGGAATGAAAAACTGTTTTTT.